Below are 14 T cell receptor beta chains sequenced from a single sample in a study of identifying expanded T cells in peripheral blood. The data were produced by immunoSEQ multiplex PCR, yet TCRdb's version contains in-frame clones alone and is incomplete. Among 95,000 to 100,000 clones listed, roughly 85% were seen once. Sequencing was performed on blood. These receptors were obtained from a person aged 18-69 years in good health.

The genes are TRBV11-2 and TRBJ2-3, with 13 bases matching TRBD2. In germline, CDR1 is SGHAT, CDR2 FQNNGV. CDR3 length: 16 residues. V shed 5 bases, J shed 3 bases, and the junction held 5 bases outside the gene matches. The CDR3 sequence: CASSRTSGGETDTQYF. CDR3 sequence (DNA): TGTGCCAGCAGCCGCACTAGCGGGGGGGAGACAGATACGCAGTATTTT. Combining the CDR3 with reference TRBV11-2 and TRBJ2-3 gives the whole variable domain EAGVAQSPRYKIIEKRQSVAFWCNPISGHATLYWYQQILGQGPKLLIQFQNNGVVDDSQLPKDRFSAERLKGVDSTLKIQPAKLEDSAVYLCASSRTSGGETDTQYFGPGTRLTVL.

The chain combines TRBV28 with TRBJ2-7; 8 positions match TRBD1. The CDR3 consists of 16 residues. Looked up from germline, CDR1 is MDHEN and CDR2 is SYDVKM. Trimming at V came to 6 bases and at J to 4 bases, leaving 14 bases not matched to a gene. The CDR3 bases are TGTGCCAGCAGATTTCGGACCGGACAGGGAATTTACGAGCAGTACTTC. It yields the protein CASRFRTGQGIYEQYF.

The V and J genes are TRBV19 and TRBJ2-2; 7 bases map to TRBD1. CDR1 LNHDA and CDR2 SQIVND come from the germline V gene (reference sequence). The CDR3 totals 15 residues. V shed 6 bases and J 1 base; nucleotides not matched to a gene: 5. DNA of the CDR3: TGTGCCAGTAGGATCTGGACAGGGAACACCGGGGAGCTGTTTTTT. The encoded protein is CASRIWTGNTGELFF.

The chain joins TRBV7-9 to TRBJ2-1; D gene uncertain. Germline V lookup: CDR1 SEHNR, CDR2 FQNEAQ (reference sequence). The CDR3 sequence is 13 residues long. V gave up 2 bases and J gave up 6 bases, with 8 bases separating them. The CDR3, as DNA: TGTGCCAGCAGCTTACCGGGTCCCAATGAGCAGTTCTTC. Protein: CASSLPGPNEQFF.

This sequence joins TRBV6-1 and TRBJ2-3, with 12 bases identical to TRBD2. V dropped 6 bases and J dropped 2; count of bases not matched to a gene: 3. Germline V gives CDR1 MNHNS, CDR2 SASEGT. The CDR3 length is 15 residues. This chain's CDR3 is CASSRLAGATDTQYF. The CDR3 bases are TGTGCCAGCAGCAGACTAGCGGGGGCCACAGATACGCAGTATTTT.

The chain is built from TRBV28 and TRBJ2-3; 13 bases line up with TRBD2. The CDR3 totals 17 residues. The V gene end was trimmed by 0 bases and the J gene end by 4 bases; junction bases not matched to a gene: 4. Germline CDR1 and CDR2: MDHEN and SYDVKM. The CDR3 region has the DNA TGTGCCAGCAGTTTATGGACTAGCGGGGGGAGCCCAGATACGCAGTATTTT. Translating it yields CASSLWTSGGSPDTQYF.

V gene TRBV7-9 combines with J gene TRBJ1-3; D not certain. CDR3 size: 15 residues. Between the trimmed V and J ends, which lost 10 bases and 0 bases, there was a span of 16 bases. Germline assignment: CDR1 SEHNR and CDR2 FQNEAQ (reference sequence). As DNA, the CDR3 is TGTGCCATTCCGTACCGGGGTTCCTCTGGAAACACCATATATTTT. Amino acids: CAIPYRGSSGNTIYF. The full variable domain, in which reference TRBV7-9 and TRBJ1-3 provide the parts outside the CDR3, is DTGVSQNPRHKITKRGQNVTFRCDPISEHNRLYWYRQTLGQGPEFLTYFQNEAQLEKSRLLSDRFSAERPKGSFSTLEIQRTEQGDSAMYLCAIPYRGSSGNTIYFGEGSWLTVV.

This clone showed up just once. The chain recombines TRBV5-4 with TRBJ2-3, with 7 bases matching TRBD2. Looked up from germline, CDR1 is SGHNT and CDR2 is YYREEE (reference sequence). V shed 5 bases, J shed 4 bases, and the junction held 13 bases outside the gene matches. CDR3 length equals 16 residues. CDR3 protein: CASSFDGRAGADTQYF. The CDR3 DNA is TGTGCCAGCAGTTTCGACGGTCGGGCGGGGGCAGATACGCAGTATTTT.

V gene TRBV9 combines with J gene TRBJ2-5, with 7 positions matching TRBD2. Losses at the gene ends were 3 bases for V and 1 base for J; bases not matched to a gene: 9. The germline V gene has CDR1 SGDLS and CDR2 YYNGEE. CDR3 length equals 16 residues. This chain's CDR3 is CASSATGWGGQETQYF. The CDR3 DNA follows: TGTGCCAGCAGCGCCACGGGATGGGGGGGCCAAGAGACCCAGTACTTC.

CDR3 sequence reads: CASSPNYNEQFF. Written as DNA, the CDR3 is TGCGCCAGCAGCCCAAACTACAATGAGCAGTTCTTC. The V gene is TRBV4-1, the J gene TRBJ2-1; D not certain. V shed 4 bases and J shed 3 bases, with 4 bases lying between them. In germline, CDR1 is MGHRA, CDR2 YSYEKL. The CDR3 length is 12 residues.

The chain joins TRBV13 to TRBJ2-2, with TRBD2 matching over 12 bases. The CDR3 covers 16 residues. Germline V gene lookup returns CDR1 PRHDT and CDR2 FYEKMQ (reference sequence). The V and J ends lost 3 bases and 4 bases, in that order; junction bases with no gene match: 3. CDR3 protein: CASSFGLAGFTGELFF. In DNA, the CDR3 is TGTGCCAGCAGCTTCGGACTAGCGGGGTTCACCGGGGAGCTGTTTTTT.

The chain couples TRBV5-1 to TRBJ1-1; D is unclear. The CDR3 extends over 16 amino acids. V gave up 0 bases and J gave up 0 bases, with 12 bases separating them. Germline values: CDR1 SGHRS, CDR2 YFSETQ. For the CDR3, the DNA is TGCGCCAGCAGCTTGGTCCCGGCAGCTATGAACACTGAAGCTTTCTTT. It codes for CASSLVPAAMNTEAFF.

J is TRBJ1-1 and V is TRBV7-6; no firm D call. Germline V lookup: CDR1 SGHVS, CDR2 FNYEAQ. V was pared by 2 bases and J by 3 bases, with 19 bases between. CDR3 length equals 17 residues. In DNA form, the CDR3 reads TGTGCCAGCAGCTTACATGTGATAGAGGCGGGCGACACTGAAGCTTTCTTT. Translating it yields CASSLHVIEAGDTEAFF.

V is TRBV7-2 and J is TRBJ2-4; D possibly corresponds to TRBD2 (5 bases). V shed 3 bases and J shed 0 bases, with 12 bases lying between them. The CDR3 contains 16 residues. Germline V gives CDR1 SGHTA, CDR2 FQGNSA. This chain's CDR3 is CASSFHGVIAKNIQYF. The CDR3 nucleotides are TGTGCCAGCAGCTTTCACGGGGTTATAGCCAAAAACATTCAGTACTTC. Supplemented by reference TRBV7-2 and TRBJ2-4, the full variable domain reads GAGVSQSPSNKVTEKGKDVELRCDPISGHTALYWYRQSLGQGLEFLIYFQGNSAPDKSGLPSDRFSAERTGGSVSTLTIQRTQQEDSAVYLCASSFHGVIAKNIQYFGAGTRLSVL.